This TCR beta chain comes out of a study of T cell repertoires in cytomegalovirus infection. The overall study: CMV infection together with matching HLA type was indicated by public TCR beta signatures.

Each CDR3 protein gets one entry after TCRdb re-called the reads with MiXCR. Altogether roughly 77,000 distinct CDR3 sequences are present, approximately 3.6% being singletons, with the ten largest covering around 22%. This clonotype was seen a single time. Its antigen remains unidentified. A much larger clone sits a single nucleotide away, making a read error possible. Study observations and caveats: Cumulative public TCR beta family frequency identified carriers of CMV plus the relevant HLA. The study found HLA-C-restricted CMV-specific TCR beta clonotypes dominating the ex vivo response.

The germline V gene has CDR1 SGHTA and CDR2 FQGNSA. V was pared by 2 bases and J by 5 bases, with 13 bases between. The CDR3 consists of 15 residues. The clonotype comes from a human donor in good health (CMV status not recorded). Some clones in this sample may be carry-over from other donors' samples. The sequenced material came from PBMCs. The V call is TRBV7-2, the J call TRBJ2-1, with D unresolved. The CDR3 DNA sequence: TGTGCCAGCAGCTTATCGTCGGGCTTACACAATGAGCAGTTCTTC. Translated: CASSLSSGLHNEQFF.